The rows below give T cell receptor beta chains drawn from one sample of a study of OX40 agonist ivuxolimab in advanced cancers. Clones were sequenced by immunoSEQ multiplex PCR, and TCRdb holds only the in-frame ones, with some missing. The data contain about 84,000 clones, under 95% of them singletons. Sequencing used CD4+ or CD8+ T cells sorted from blood, obtained in a trial of the OX40 agonist ivuxolimab. The receptors were gathered from an adult with an advanced solid tumor such as melanoma, head and neck, liver or kidney cancer. Both conserved end residues are part of each CDR3. The order of the fields is J gene, clone size, V gene, CDR3 length, D gene, CDR3 DNA, CDR3 protein. A D gene is named only where the DNA matches it firmly. Clone size is given for some rows only: seen once, a few or many times, or a class if the clone is expanded.

TRBJ1-2 | NA | TRBV5-1 | 14 | NA | TGCGCCAGCAGCTTGCGACAGAACCCGGATGGCTACACCTTC | CASSLRQNPDGYTF
TRBJ2-1 | NA | TRBV7-2 | 14 | NA | TGTGCCAGCAGCTTCGGAATCGCCCAAAATGAGCAGTTCTTC | CASSFGIAQNEQFF
TRBJ2-3 | NA | TRBV27 | 17 | TRBD2 | TGTGCCAGCAGTTCCTGGACTAGTTCCATCTGGACAGATACGCAGTATTTT | CASSSWTSSIWTDTQYF
TRBJ2-5 | few | TRBV5-1 | 15 | NA | TGCGCCAGCAGCCCCGAGGGGGGGGCCCGAGGGACCCAGTACTTC | CASSPEGGARGTQYF
TRBJ2-3 | NA | TRBV11-2 | 15 | TRBD1 | TGTGCCAGCAGGCGACAGGGGTCATCGACAGATACGCAGTATTTT | CASRRQGSSTDTQYF
TRBJ1-5 | NA | TRBV27 | 18 | NA | TGTGCCAGCAGCCCACTTGACCCTACCTCGTATAGCAATCAGCCCCAGCATTTT | CASSPLDPTSYSNQPQHF
TRBJ2-7 | once | TRBV28 | 14 | NA | TGTGCCAGCAGTTTAAGGCAGGGGATTTACGAGCAGTACTTC | CASSLRQGIYEQYF
TRBJ1-2 | NA | TRBV19 | 11 | NA | TGTGCCAGTAGAAAACAGGGCCTCTACACCTTC | CASRKQGLYTF
TRBJ2-4 | NA | TRBV15 | 12 | NA | TGTGCCACCAGCAGAGCTCAGAGCATTCAGTACTTC | CATSRAQSIQYF
TRBJ2-3 | NA | TRBV18 | 14 | NA | TGTGCCAGCTCACCACCGGTCCTCACAGATACGCAGTATTTT | CASSPPVLTDTQYF
TRBJ2-7 | NA | TRBV27 | 13 | TRBD1 | TGTGCCAGCAGAAGAGGGACAGTTTACGAGCAGTACTTC | CASRRGTVYEQYF
TRBJ1-2 | NA | TRBV18 | 15 | TRBD1 | TGTGCCAGCTCACCTGACCCTGGACAGGCCTATGGCTACACCTTC | CASSPDPGQAYGYTF